Below are 6 T cell receptor beta chains sequenced from a single sample in a study of human T cells and chemical hapten exposure. TCRdb used MiXCR to reprocess the RACE reads, holding one entry per CDR3 protein. This table holds 35,000 to 45,000 distinct CDR3 sequences, more than 9% found once. The time point denotes: patch test 2, 6 weeks after DPC sensitization. Treatment indicated: therapeutic diphenylcyclopropenone sensitization with weekly scalp DPC. Blood, whole and unfractionated, served as the source for total RNA extraction. The sample here was whole blood, taken in connection with sensitization to the hapten diphenylcyclopropenone (DPC). These receptors all stem from a woman aged 25 to 39 with alopecia areata. Some clones in this sample may be carry-over from other donors' samples.

This clonotype turned up a few times. The chain employs TRBV5-4 and TRBJ1-1; D is unresolved. Trimming left V 0 bases short and J 2 bases short, with 11 bases between. The CDR3 extends over 15 amino acids. Germline CDR1 is SGHNT and CDR2 is YYREEE (reference sequence). This chain's CDR3 is CASSLVASSNTEAFF. As DNA, the CDR3 is TGTGCCAGCAGCTTGGTAGCTTCCTCAAACACTGAAGCTTTCTTT.

This clonotype occurred many times. The chain carries TRBV9 and TRBJ1-1; D remains unclear. The V end was cut by 4 bases, the J end by 5 bases, with 15 bases between. Germline CDR1 is SGDLS and CDR2 is YYNGEE. This CDR3 comprises 14 residues. CDR3 DNA sequence: TGTGCCAGCAGCCCTGTAACCCGGGAGACTGAAGCTTTCTTT. Translating gives CASSPVTRETEAFF.

In its sample, this clonotype was seen many times. The rearrangement links TRBV7-9 to TRBJ2-6; TRBD1 matches at 8 bases. V was pared by 2 bases and J by 0 bases, with 12 bases of the junction left unmatched. Germline lookup yields CDR1 SEHNR and CDR2 FQNEAQ (reference sequence). This CDR3 has 20 residues. CDR3 amino acids: CASSLIAGGQGFSGANVLTF. CDR3 coding DNA: TGTGCCAGCAGCTTAATCGCGGGTGGACAGGGATTCTCTGGGGCCAACGTCCTGACTTTC.

This clonotype was seen a few times. The chain has TRBV12-3 or TRBV12-4 and TRBJ1-1, with 9 bases fitting TRBD1. V trimming: 8 bases; J trimming: 5 bases; junction bases outside the gene matches: 12. CDR3 length equals 15 residues. The CDR3 DNA follows: TGTGCCAGCCTGTCAACCGGGACAGGGTTGACTGAAGCTTTCTTT. It translates to CASLSTGTGLTEAFF.

Only a few counts were recorded for this clonotype. The rearrangement links TRBV18 to TRBJ2-4; 8 nucleotides line up with TRBD1. Germline V gene sequence: CDR1 KGHSH, CDR2 LQKENI. This CDR3 region has 16 residues. Losses at the gene ends were 3 bases for V and 2 bases for J; bases not matched to a gene: 6. The DNA for the CDR3 is TGTGCCAGCTCACCTGGTGACAGGGGAACCAAAAACATTCAGTACTTC. It translates to CASSPGDRGTKNIQYF.

This chain links TRBV2 with TRBJ2-2; the D gene could be TRBD1 or TRBD2 (5 bases each). CDR1 and CDR2 from the germline V gene are SNHLY and FYNNEI. This CDR3 comprises 14 residues. Trimming shortened V by 5 bases and J by 3 bases, and 10 bases separated the two germline ends. DNA of the CDR3: TGTGCCAGCAGTCGGGGCCTAGACACCGGGGAGCTGTTTTTT. Encoded protein: CASSRGLDTGELFF.